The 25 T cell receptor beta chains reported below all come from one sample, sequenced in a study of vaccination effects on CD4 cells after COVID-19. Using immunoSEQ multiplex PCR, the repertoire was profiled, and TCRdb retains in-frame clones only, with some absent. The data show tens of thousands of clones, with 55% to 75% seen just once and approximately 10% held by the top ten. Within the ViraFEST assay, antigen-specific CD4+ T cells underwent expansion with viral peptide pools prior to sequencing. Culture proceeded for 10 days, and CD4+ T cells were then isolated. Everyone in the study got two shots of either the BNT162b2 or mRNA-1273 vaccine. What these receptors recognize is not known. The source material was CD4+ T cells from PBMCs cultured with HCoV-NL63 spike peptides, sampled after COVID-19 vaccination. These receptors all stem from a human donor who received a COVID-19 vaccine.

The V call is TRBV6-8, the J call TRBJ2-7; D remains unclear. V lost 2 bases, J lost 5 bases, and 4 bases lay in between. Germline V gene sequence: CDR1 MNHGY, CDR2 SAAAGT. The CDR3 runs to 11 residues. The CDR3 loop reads CASSYENEQYF. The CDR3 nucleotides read TGTGCCAGCAGTTACGAGAACGAGCAGTACTTC.

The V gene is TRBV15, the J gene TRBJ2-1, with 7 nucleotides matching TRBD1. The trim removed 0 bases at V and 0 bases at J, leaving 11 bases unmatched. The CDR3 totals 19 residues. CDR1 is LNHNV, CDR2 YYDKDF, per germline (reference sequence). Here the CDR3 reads CATSRERDSFSYSYNEQFF. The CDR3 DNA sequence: TGTGCCACCAGCAGAGAAAGGGACAGCTTTTCTTACTCCTACAATGAGCAGTTCTTC.

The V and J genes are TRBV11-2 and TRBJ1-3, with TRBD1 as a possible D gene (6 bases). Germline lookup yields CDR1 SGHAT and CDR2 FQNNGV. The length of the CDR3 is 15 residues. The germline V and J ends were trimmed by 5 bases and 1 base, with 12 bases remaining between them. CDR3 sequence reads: CASSPWTVSGNTIYF. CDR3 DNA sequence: TGTGCCAGCAGCCCGTGGACAGTTTCTGGAAACACCATATATTTT.

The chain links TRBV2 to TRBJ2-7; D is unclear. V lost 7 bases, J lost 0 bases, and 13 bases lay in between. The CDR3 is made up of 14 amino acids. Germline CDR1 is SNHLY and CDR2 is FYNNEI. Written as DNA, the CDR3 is TGTGCCAGCAAGGTTTCCGGGCCCTCCTACGAGCAGTACTTC. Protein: CASKVSGPSYEQYF. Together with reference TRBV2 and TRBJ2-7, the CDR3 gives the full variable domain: EPEVTQTPSHQVTQMGQEVILRCVPISNHLYFYWYRQILGQKVEFLVSFYNNEISEKSEIFDDQFSVERPDGSNFTLKIRSTKLEDSAMYFCASKVSGPSYEQYFGPGTRLTVT.

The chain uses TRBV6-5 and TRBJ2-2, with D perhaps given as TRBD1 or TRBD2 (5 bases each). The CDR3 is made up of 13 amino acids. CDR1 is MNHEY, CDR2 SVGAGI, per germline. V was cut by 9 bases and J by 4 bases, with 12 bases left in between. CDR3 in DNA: TGTGCCAGTAGACTTGGGGGCACCGGGGAGCTGTTTTTT. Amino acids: CASRLGGTGELFF.

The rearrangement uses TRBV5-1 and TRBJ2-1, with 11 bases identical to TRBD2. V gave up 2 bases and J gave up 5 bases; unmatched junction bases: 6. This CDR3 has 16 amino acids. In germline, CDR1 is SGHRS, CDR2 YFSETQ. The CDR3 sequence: CASSFLGLAVNNEQFF. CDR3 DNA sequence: TGCGCCAGCAGCTTCCTGGGACTAGCGGTTAACAATGAGCAGTTCTTC.

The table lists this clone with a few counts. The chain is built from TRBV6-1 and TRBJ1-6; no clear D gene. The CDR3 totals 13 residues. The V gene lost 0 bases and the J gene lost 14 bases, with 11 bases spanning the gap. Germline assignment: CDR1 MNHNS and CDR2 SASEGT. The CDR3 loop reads CASSEAAIPSLHF. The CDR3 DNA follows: TGTGCCAGCAGTGAAGCGGCCATACCGTCCCTCCACTTT.

In DNA, the CDR3 is TGTGCCATCACTGGGCTTAAGGCCGGGGAGCTGTTTTTT. Translation gives CAITGLKAGELFF. The chain uses TRBV10-3 and TRBJ2-2; D remains unclear. The V gene lost 7 bases and the J gene lost 6 bases, with 12 bases spanning the gap. This CDR3 has 13 amino acids. The germline gives CDR1 ENHRY, CDR2 SYGVKD.

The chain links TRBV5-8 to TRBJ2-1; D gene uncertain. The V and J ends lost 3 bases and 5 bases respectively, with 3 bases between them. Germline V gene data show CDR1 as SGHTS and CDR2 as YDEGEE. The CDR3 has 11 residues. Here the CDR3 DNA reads TGTGCCAGCAGCTATCACAATGAGCAGTTCTTC. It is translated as CASSYHNEQFF.

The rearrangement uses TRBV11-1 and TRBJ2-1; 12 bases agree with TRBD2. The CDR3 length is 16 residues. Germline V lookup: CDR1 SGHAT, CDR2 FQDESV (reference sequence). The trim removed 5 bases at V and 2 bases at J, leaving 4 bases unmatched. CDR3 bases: TGTGCCAGCAGCACAAGGACTAGCGGGACCTACAATGAGCAGTTCTTC. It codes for CASSTRTSGTYNEQFF.

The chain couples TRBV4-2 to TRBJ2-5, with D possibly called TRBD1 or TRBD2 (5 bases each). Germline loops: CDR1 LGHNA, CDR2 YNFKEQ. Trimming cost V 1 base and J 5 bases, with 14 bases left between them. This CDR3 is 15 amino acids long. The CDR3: CASSQVPGWGETQYF. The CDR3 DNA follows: TGTGCCAGCAGCCAAGTCCCGGGCTGGGGGGAGACCCAGTACTTC.

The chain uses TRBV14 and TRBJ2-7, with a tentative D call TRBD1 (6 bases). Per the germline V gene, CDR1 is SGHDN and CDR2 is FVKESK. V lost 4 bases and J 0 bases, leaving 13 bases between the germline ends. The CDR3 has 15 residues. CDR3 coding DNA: TGTGCCAGCAGCCCCAGGGGCACAATCTCCTACGAGCAGTACTTC. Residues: CASSPRGTISYEQYF. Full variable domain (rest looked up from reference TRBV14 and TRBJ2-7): EAGVTQFPSHSVIEKGQTVTLRCDPISGHDNLYWYRRVMGKEIKFLLHFVKESKQDESGMPNNRFLAERTGGTYSTLKVQPAELEDSGVYFCASSPRGTISYEQYFGPGTRLTVT.

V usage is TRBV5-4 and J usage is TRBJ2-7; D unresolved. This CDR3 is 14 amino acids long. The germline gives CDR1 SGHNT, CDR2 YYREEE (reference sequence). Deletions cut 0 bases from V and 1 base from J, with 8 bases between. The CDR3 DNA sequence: TGTGCCAGCAGCTTGGCATTAGATTCCTACGAGCAGTACTTC. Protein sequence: CASSLALDSYEQYF.

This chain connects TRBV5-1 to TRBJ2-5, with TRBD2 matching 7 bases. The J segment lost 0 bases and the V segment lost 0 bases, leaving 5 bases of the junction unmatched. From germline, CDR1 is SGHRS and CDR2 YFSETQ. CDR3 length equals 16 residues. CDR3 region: CASSLGRLAHQETQYF. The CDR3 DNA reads TGCGCCAGCAGCTTGGGTAGACTAGCCCACCAAGAGACCCAGTACTTC.

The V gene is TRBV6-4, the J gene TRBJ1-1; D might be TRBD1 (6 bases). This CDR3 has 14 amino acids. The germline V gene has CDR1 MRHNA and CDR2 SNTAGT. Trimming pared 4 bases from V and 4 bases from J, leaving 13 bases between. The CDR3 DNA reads TGTGCCAGCAGTGGTGGCGGGGGGGCCACTGAAGCTTTCTTT. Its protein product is CASSGGGGATEAFF.

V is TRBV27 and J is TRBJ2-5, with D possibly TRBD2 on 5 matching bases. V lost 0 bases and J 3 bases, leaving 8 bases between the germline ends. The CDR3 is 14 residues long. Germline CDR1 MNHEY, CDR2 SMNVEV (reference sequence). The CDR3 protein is CASSLSMREETQYF. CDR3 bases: TGTGCCAGCAGTTTATCGATGAGGGAAGAGACCCAGTACTTC.

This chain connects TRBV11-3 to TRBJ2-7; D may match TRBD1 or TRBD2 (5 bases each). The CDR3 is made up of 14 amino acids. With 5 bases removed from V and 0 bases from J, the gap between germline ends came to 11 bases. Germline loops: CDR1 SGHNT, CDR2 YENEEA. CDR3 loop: CASSRDRSSYEQYF. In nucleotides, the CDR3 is TGTGCCAGCAGCCGGGACCGGAGCTCCTACGAGCAGTACTTC.

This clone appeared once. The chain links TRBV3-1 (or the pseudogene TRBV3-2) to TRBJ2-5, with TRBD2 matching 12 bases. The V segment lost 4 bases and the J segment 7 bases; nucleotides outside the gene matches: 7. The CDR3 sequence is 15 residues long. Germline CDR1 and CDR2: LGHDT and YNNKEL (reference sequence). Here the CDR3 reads CASSPTSGGGVTQYF. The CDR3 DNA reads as TGTGCCAGCAGCCCGACTAGCGGGGGAGGGGTGACCCAGTACTTC.

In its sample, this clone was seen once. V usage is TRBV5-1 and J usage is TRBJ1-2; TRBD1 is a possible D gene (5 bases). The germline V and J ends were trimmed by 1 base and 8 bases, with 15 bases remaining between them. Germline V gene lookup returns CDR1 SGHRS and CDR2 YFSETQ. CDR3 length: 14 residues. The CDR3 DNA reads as TGCGCCAGCAGCTTGTTCATCGGGGACCAGGGCTACACCTTC. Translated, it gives CASSLFIGDQGYTF.

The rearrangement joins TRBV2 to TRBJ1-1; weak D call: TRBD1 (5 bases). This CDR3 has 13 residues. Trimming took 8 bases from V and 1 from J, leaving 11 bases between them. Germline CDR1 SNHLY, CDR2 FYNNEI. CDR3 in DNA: TGTGCCAGCCAGGGTTACGGGAACACTGAAGCTTTCTTT. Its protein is CASQGYGNTEAFF.

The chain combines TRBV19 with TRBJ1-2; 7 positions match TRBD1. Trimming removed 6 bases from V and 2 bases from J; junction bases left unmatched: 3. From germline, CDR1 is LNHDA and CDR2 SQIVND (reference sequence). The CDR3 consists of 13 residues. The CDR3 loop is CASSKQGNYGYTF. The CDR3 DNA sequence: TGTGCCAGTAGCAAACAGGGGAACTATGGCTACACCTTC. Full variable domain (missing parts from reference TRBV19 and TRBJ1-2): DGGITQSPKYLFRKEGQNVTLSCEQNLNHDAMYWYRQDPGQGLRLIYYSQIVNDFQKGDIAEGYSVSREKKESFPLTVTSAQKNPTAFYLCASSKQGNYGYTFGSGTRLTVV.

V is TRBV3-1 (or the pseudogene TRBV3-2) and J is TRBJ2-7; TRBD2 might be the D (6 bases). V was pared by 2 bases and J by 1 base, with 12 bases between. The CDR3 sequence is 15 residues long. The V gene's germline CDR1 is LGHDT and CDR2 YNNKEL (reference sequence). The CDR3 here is CASSQLGGGSYEQYF. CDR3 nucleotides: TGTGCCAGCAGCCAACTCGGGGGTGGATCCTACGAGCAGTACTTC.

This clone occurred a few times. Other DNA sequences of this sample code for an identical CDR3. The CDR3 is CASSQAGDQPQHF. CDR3 coding DNA: TGCGCCAGCAGCCAAGCGGGGGATCAGCCCCAGCATTTT. The gene calls are TRBV4-1 and TRBJ1-5; D perhaps matches TRBD1 (5 bases). The CDR3 extends over 13 amino acids. CDR1 is MGHRA and CDR2 is YSYEKL in the germline V gene. V lost 1 base and J lost 5, with 6 bases in between.

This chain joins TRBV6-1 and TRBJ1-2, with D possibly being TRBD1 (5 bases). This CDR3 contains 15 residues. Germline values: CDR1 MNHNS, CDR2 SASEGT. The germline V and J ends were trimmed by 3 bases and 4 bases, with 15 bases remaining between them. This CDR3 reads CASSEVKGGGYGYTF. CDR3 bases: TGTGCCAGCAGTGAGGTGAAAGGTGGGGGCTATGGCTACACCTTC.

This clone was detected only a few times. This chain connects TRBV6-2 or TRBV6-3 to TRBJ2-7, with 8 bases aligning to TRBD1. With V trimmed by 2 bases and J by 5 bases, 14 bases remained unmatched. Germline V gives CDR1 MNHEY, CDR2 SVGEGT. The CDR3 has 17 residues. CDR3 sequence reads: CASSYRFGSRGLHEQYF. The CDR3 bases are TGTGCCAGCAGTTACAGGTTTGGTTCCAGGGGGCTTCACGAGCAGTACTTC.